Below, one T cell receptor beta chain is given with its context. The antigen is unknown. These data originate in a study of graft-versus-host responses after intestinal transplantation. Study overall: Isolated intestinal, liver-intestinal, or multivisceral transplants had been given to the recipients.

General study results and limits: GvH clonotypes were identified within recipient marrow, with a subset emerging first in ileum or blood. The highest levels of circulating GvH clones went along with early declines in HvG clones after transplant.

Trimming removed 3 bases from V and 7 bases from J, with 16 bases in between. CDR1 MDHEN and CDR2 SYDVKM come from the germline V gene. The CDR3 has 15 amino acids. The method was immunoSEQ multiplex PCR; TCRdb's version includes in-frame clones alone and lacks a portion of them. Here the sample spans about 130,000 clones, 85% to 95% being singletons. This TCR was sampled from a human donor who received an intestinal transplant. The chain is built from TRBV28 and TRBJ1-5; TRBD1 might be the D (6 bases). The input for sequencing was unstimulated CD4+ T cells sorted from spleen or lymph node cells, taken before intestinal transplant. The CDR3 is CASSFPTGGEQPQHF. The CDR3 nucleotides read TGTGCCAGCAGTTTCCCGACAGGAGGTGAACAGCCCCAGCATTTT. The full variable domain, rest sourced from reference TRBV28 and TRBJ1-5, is DVKVTQSSRYLVKRTGEKVFLECVQDMDHENMFWYRQDPGLGLRLIYFSYDVKMKEKGDIPEGYSVSREKKERFSLILESASTNQTSMYLCASSFPTGGEQPQHFGDGTRLSIL.